This T cell receptor beta chain was sequenced for a study of a mutant IDH1 vaccine in newly diagnosed glioma. Stated time point: week 5, during vaccination. One vaccine dose held 300 ug of mutant IDH1 20-mer peptide and came with topical imiquimod. Remarks on this clone: Its target is unknown. Different DNA sequences within this sample yield the same CDR3.

Data came from immunoSEQ multiplex PCR; TCRdb stores just in-frame clones and leaves some out. The sample comprises roughly 25,000 clones, 65% to 85% of which are singletons, and more than 9% rests with the top ten. Trimming took 8 bases from V and 4 from J; bases not matched to a gene: 5. CDR3 length: 13 residues. Looked up from germline, CDR1 is LNHDA and CDR2 is SQIVND (reference sequence). The sequences come from PBMCs, collected from a glioma patient whose treatment included an IDH1 peptide vaccine. The sequence was obtained from a man in his forties with glioma. The chain joins TRBV19 to TRBJ1-5, with 7 nucleotides matching TRBD1. The DNA of the CDR3 is TGTGCCAGTTCCGGACAGGTAAATCAGCCCCAGCATTTT. Translated: CASSGQVNQPQHF.